The 9 T cell receptor beta chains listed next were all sequenced from one sample in a study of regulatory T cells in long-lasting Graves disease. CDR3 regions were amplified by Arm-PCR using iRepertoire HTBI primers to build TCR beta libraries. TCRdb recomputed calls from the multiplex PCR reads with MiXCR, one row per CDR3 protein. The table has roughly 400,000 distinct CDR3 sequences, approximately 22% seen once. As to time point: persistent/refractory GD, antithyroid drugs over 5 years with positive TRAb. After RNA was extracted from PBMCs, the TCR library was made from it. The specimen was peripheral blood mononuclear cells (PBMCs), collected when the disease was refractory, from a patient treated with antithyroid drugs. Every receptor here comes from a female donor with Graves disease.

The J gene is TRBJ2-7, the V gene TRBV10-3; TRBD2 aligns across 8 bases. After removal of 5 bases from V and 7 bases from J, the junction contained 7 bases not matched to a gene. The V gene's germline CDR1 is ENHRY and CDR2 SYGVKD. The CDR3 consists of 13 residues. The CDR3 DNA reads TGTGCCATCAGTCTACGGGGGGGCTGGGAGCAGTACTTC. The encoded protein is CAISLRGGWEQYF.

This clonotype was counted at least ten times. This chain links TRBV9 with TRBJ1-2; 10 bases line up with TRBD1. Trimming cost V 4 bases and J 4 bases; bases outside gene matches: 7. Germline V gene sequence: CDR1 SGDLS, CDR2 YYNGEE. This CDR3 comprises 15 residues. The CDR3 is CASSTDRGPFYGYTF. The CDR3 nucleotides are TGTGCCAGCAGCACCGACAGGGGGCCCTTCTATGGCTACACCTTC.

Here the CDR3 reads CAISESGVGTDTQYF. Here the CDR3 DNA reads TGTGCCATCAGTGAGTCGGGGGTGGGCACAGATACGCAGTATTTT. V and J are TRBV10-3 and TRBJ2-3; the D gene could be TRBD1 or TRBD2 (5 bases each). The CDR3 contains 15 residues. V gave up 0 bases and J gave up 1 base, with 8 bases separating them. Per the germline V gene, CDR1 is ENHRY and CDR2 is SYGVKD.

In this sample, this clonotype turned up many times. The genes are TRBV27 and TRBJ2-7; D may be TRBD2 (5 bases). Germline-derived CDR1 and CDR2 are MNHEY and SMNVEV (reference sequence). The V gene lost 5 bases and the J gene lost 2 bases, with 10 bases spanning the gap. This CDR3 contains 13 residues. This CDR3 is CASSIRDTYEQYF. The DNA for the CDR3 is TGTGCCAGCAGTATACGGGATACCTACGAGCAGTACTTC.

The V and J genes are TRBV7-9 and TRBJ2-7, with 14 nucleotides matching TRBD2. The CDR3 runs 18 residues. The germline V gene encodes CDR1 SEHNR and CDR2 FQNEAQ (reference sequence). Trimming removed 5 bases from V and 4 bases from J; junction bases left unmatched: 13. DNA for the CDR3: TGTGCCAGCAGCCCTCCGCCCCGACTAGCGGGAGGGGATTACGAGCAGTACTTC. Translating it yields CASSPPPRLAGGDYEQYF.

This clonotype was counted ten times or more. The rearrangement joins TRBV28 to TRBJ2-5, with D possibly being TRBD1 (6 bases). V was clipped by 4 bases and J by 4 bases, with 16 bases between them. The CDR3 is 15 amino acids. CDR1 and CDR2 from the germline V gene are MDHEN and SYDVKM. CDR3: CASSYPPGVRETQYF. CDR3 in DNA: TGTGCCAGCAGTTACCCCCCAGGGGTTCGAGAGACCCAGTACTTC.

Ten or more counts support this clonotype. The chain is built from TRBV6-5 and TRBJ2-2; 7 bases line up with TRBD2. Trimming removed 0 bases from V and 0 bases from J; junction bases left unmatched: 7. This CDR3 contains 18 residues. Germline CDR1 MNHEY, CDR2 SVGAGI. This chain's CDR3 is CASSYSNFAGANTGELFF. The CDR3 region has the DNA TGTGCCAGCAGTTACTCTAATTTTGCGGGGGCGAACACCGGGGAGCTGTTTTTT.

This clonotype appeared a few times. The gene calls are TRBV29-1 and TRBJ1-2; 9 nucleotides match TRBD1. V lost 6 bases, J lost 3 bases, and 8 bases stayed unmatched. The CDR3 totals 14 residues. The germline CDR1 and CDR2 sequences are SQVTM and ANQGSEA. The CDR3 loop is CSVVTGGSDYGYTF. In DNA, the CDR3 is TGCAGCGTCGTGACAGGGGGTAGTGACTATGGCTACACCTTC.

This clonotype appeared many times. The chain employs TRBV27 and TRBJ1-6; maybe TRBD1 (6 bases). Germline loops: CDR1 MNHEY, CDR2 SMNVEV (reference sequence). The CDR3 sequence is 15 residues long. Deletions cut 5 bases from V and 4 bases from J, with 12 bases between. The CDR3, as DNA: TGTGCCAGCAGTCTCAGGGGTTTTTATAATTCACCCCTCCACTTT. Translated, it gives CASSLRGFYNSPLHF.